The 25 T cell receptor beta chains below all came from one sample that was sequenced in a study of response to subunit inactivated influenza vaccine (dated by TCRdb to 2016 to 2018). The library was generated by RT-PCR. Instrument on record: Illumina HiSeq 2500. The public reads were run again by TCRdb, first through fastp at Q25 and then through MiXCR, and only productive beta chains were kept. One record per CDR3 amino acid sequence lists the most common genes and DNA. The sample records about 620,000 distinct CDR3 sequences, 11% of which are singletons. Roughly 11% of the sample rests with the top ten. A further study also used this sample, focusing on T cells expressing NK-cell markers. The second investigation adds: TCR beta cDNA libraries were made by 5'RACE template switching that added a universal primer site and unique molecular identifiers.

The sequenced sample was PBMCs from blood, obtained on the day of vaccination. The receptors here all came from a man in his forties or fifties who received an inactivated influenza vaccine. Donor details come from another sample of the same person, matched by shared clones.

This clonotype was detected ten times or more. V is TRBV2 and J is TRBJ1-1, with 7 bases fitting TRBD1. The CDR3 loop spans 17 amino acids. CDR1 SNHLY and CDR2 FYNNEI come from the germline V gene. J gave up 1 base and V 2 bases, and 10 bases lay outside the gene matches. The CDR3 region is CASSELSMDRWNTEAFF. CDR3 coding DNA: TGTGCCAGCAGTGAATTATCTATGGACAGGTGGAACACTGAAGCTTTCTTT.

The chain recombines TRBV5-5 with TRBJ2-1; D might be TRBD1 (6 bases). V was pared by 0 bases and J by 3 bases, with 10 bases between. The CDR3 contains 15 residues. Per the germline V gene, CDR1 is SGHKS and CDR2 is YYEKEE (reference sequence). The CDR3 reads CASSLAGANYNEQFF. CDR3 bases: TGTGCCAGCAGCTTGGCAGGGGCAAACTACAATGAGCAGTTCTTC.

The chain recombines TRBV27 with TRBJ2-3, with D perhaps matching TRBD1 (6 bases). This CDR3 is 17 amino acids long. The germline CDR1 and CDR2 sequences are MNHEY and SMNVEV (reference sequence). V lost 0 bases and J 2 bases, leaving 15 bases between the germline ends. In DNA, the CDR3 is TGTGCCAGCAGTTTATCGGGACACCCAACCCTCACAGATACGCAGTATTTT. It encodes CASSLSGHPTLTDTQYF.

The genes are TRBV20-1 and TRBJ2-2, with 9 bases identical to TRBD1. Germline V gene lookup returns CDR1 DFQATT and CDR2 SNEGSKA (reference sequence). V lost 6 bases and J lost 7; bases outside the gene matches: 6. The CDR3 is 13 amino acids. CDR3 nucleotides: TGCAGTGCCCCGGACAGGGGTCACGGGGAGCTGTTTTTT. Amino acids: CSAPDRGHGELFF.

J is TRBJ2-5 and V is TRBV30; D is perhaps TRBD2 (5 bases). Trimming took off 2 bases at V and 1 base at J, with 14 bases between the two ends. The germline V gene encodes CDR1 GTSNPN and CDR2 SVGIG (reference sequence). The CDR3 consists of 15 residues. Here the CDR3 DNA reads TGTGCCTGGAGTTGGGGATCGGGGTTCCAAGAGACCCAGTACTTC. Amino acid sequence: CAWSWGSGFQETQYF.

The table lists this clonotype with many counts. V gene TRBV11-3 combines with J gene TRBJ2-5; TRBD1 or TRBD2 may be the D gene (5 bases each). The CDR3 runs 14 residues. Trimming stripped 5 bases from V and 4 bases from J, with 14 bases between. CDR1 SGHNT and CDR2 YENEEA come from the germline V gene. The chain's CDR3 is CASSPGTGGETQYF. The CDR3 region has the DNA TGTGCCAGCAGCCCCGGGACGGGCGGAGAGACCCAGTACTTC.

The J gene is TRBJ2-3, the V gene TRBV11-2; the D gene could be TRBD1 or TRBD2 (5 bases each). The CDR3 loop spans 14 amino acids. The germline V gene encodes CDR1 SGHAT and CDR2 FQNNGV. V lost 4 bases and J 3 bases, leaving 11 bases between the germline ends. The CDR3 reads CASSSLGGTDTQYF. The CDR3 nucleotides read TGTGCCAGCAGCTCCCTTGGGGGAACAGATACGCAGTATTTT.

This clonotype was counted between two and nine times. This rearrangement joins TRBV20-1 to TRBJ2-3; D is unresolved. V dropped 3 bases and J dropped 1 base, with 8 bases sitting between them. Germline V gene sequence: CDR1 DFQATT, CDR2 SNEGSKA (reference sequence). CDR3 length: 13 amino acids. CDR3 amino acids: CSASGSGTDTQYF. The CDR3 DNA reads as TGCAGTGCTAGCGGGTCGGGCACAGATACGCAGTATTTT.

V usage is TRBV20-1 and J usage is TRBJ1-1, with TRBD1 as a possible D gene (5 bases). Germline lookup yields CDR1 DFQATT and CDR2 SNEGSKA (reference sequence). This CDR3 region has 14 residues. The V and J ends lost 5 bases and 2 bases respectively, with 15 bases between them. This chain's CDR3 is CSALYGGGNTEAFF. The CDR3, as DNA: TGCAGTGCTCTATACGGGGGGGGAAACACTGAAGCTTTCTTT.

This clonotype was seen repeatedly, ten times or more. This chain uses TRBV27 with TRBJ2-2; D may be TRBD2 (5 bases). This CDR3 spans 14 amino acids. Trimming left V 5 bases short and J 1 base short, with 8 bases between. Germline V gene data show CDR1 as MNHEY and CDR2 as SMNVEV (reference sequence). Here the CDR3 DNA reads TGTGCCAGCAGTACGGGGATGAACACCGGGGAGCTGTTTTTT. The encoded protein is CASSTGMNTGELFF.

This clonotype was seen ten or more times. CDR3: CASSLQGGQDSDTQYF. As DNA, the CDR3 is TGCGCCAGCAGCCTCCAGGGGGGGCAGGATTCAGATACGCAGTATTTT. The chain links TRBV5-1 to TRBJ2-3, with D perhaps given as TRBD1 or TRBD2 (7 bases each). Per the germline V gene, CDR1 is SGHRS and CDR2 is YFSETQ. Trimming left V 4 bases short and J 4 bases short, with 19 bases between. The length of the CDR3 is 16 residues.

About this clonotype itself: A far larger clone is one nucleotide away, so this likely arose from a read error. The chain joins TRBV7-2 to TRBJ2-7, with D perhaps matching TRBD1 (5 bases). Germline values: CDR1 SGHTA, CDR2 FQGNSA. CDR3 length: 12 amino acids. Here the CDR3 reads CASSLEGYEHYF. The CDR3, as DNA: TGTGCCAGCAGCTTAGAGGGGTACGAGCATTACTTC.

The chain carries TRBV12-3 or TRBV12-4 and TRBJ1-5; perhaps TRBD1 as D (5 bases). The V end lost 5 bases, the J end lost 3 bases, and 14 bases lay between the germline ends. The CDR3 totals 15 residues. CDR3 in amino acids: CASSASGTLNQPQHF. CDR3 coding DNA: TGTGCCAGCAGTGCCTCCGGGACGCTCAATCAGCCCCAGCATTTT.

This chain connects TRBV4-2 to TRBJ1-1; perhaps TRBD1 as D (5 bases). This CDR3 region has 13 residues. Germline V gene sequence: CDR1 LGHNA, CDR2 YNFKEQ. V lost 3 bases to trimming and J lost 1 base, with 6 bases between them. CDR3 residues: CASSHGTNTEAFF. The CDR3 DNA is TGTGCCAGCAGCCATGGGACGAACACTGAAGCTTTCTTT.

This clonotype has only a few counts. The chain recombines TRBV6-1 with TRBJ2-3, with 8 bases fitting TRBD2. The CDR3 consists of 19 residues. The germline V gene encodes CDR1 MNHNS and CDR2 SASEGT. Losses at the gene ends were 5 bases for V and 0 bases for J; bases not matched to a gene: 16. CDR3 bases: TGTGCCAGCAGTAGAGGAACTAGCGGCAGACGCTCTAGCACAGATACGCAGTATTTT. Its translation is CASSRGTSGRRSSTDTQYF.

This clonotype was picked up many times. This chain uses TRBV6-2 or TRBV6-3 with TRBJ2-1, with 9 bases matching TRBD2. CDR3 length: 19 amino acids. Germline V lookup: CDR1 MNHEY, CDR2 SVGEGT. V was pared by 4 bases and J by 0 bases, with 13 bases of the junction left unmatched. This CDR3 is CASSFRTSAIMSSYNEQFF. CDR3 coding DNA: TGTGCCAGCAGTTTCCGGACTAGCGCAATCATGTCCTCCTACAATGAGCAGTTCTTC.

This clonotype was observed a single time. The V call is TRBV7-2, the J call TRBJ2-3, with TRBD2 as a possible D gene (5 bases). The germline V and J ends were trimmed by 0 bases and 6 bases, with 13 bases remaining between them. This CDR3 contains 15 residues. Germline V gene lookup returns CDR1 SGHTA and CDR2 FQGNSA. The CDR3 sequence is CASSLASAVRDTQYF. As DNA, the CDR3 is TGTGCCAGCAGCTTAGCTAGCGCGGTTAGGGATACGCAGTATTTT.

The chain couples TRBV24-1 to TRBJ2-2, with TRBD1 identical over 10 bases. Germline CDR1 is KGHDR and CDR2 is SFDVKD. The CDR3 spans 14 residues. V lost 9 bases, J lost 3 bases, and 3 bases stayed unmatched. Here the CDR3 DNA reads TGTGCCACCCGGGGGACAGGGGACACCGGGGAGCTGTTTTTT. Its protein product is CATRGTGDTGELFF.

This rearrangement joins TRBV3-1 to TRBJ2-7, with D unclear. The CDR3 length is 14 residues. Trimming removed 0 bases at V and 5 bases at J, with 11 bases between. CDR1 is LGHDT, CDR2 YNNKEL, per germline (reference sequence). CDR3 amino acids: CASSQDVVRHEQYF. DNA for the CDR3: TGTGCCAGCAGCCAAGACGTGGTAAGACACGAGCAGTACTTC.

This clonotype was recorded at least ten times. V is TRBV29-1 and J is TRBJ1-1; TRBD1 matches 7 bases. Germline assignment: CDR1 SQVTM and CDR2 ANQGSEA. The CDR3 is 10 residues long. CDR3 sequence (DNA): TGCAGTGTACCGGGACAGGAAGCTTTCTTT. As protein: CSVPGQEAFF.

Here the CDR3 reads CSVEDSGGNTIYF. The DNA of the CDR3 is TGCAGCGTTGAAGATTCTGGGGGAAACACCATATATTTT. This sequence joins TRBV29-1 and TRBJ1-3; D gene ambiguous. Trimming removed 0 bases at V and 4 bases at J, with 7 bases between. This CDR3 comprises 13 residues. CDR1 is SQVTM and CDR2 is ANQGSEA in the germline V gene.

In nucleotides, the CDR3 is TGTGCCAGCAGCTTAGAAGCTGGGGCCAACGTCCTGACTTTC. Its translation: CASSLEAGANVLTF. The chain uses TRBV13 and TRBJ2-6; the D is unclear. Germline CDR1 reads PRHDT; CDR2 reads FYEKMQ (reference sequence). The CDR3 is 14 amino acids. V was shortened by 1 base and J by 2 bases, with 3 bases between the two germline ends.

The chain is built from TRBV5-4 and TRBJ1-2; D is unresolved. V lost 0 bases and J lost 0, with 6 bases in between. The CDR3 spans 14 residues. From germline, CDR1 is SGHNT and CDR2 YYREEE (reference sequence). The CDR3 sequence is CASSLARSNYGYTF. CDR3 nucleotide sequence: TGTGCCAGCAGCTTGGCGCGGTCTAACTATGGCTACACCTTC.

The chain combines TRBV20-1 with TRBJ2-3; 7 nucleotides agree with TRBD1. From germline, CDR1 is DFQATT and CDR2 SNEGSKA (reference sequence). J lost 4 bases, V lost 0 bases, and 10 bases had no gene match. The CDR3 extends over 16 amino acids. CDR3 coding DNA: TGCAGTGCTAGAGAATATAACAGGGGAAGGTCAGATACGCAGTATTTT. Translated, it gives CSAREYNRGRSDTQYF.

This clonotype was detected ten times or more. The chain links TRBV20-1 to TRBJ2-5; D could derive from TRBD1 or TRBD2 (5 bases each). Germline V gene data show CDR1 as DFQATT and CDR2 as SNEGSKA (reference sequence). The CDR3 runs 12 residues. Between the trimmed V and J ends, which lost 3 bases and 5 bases, there was a span of 10 bases. CDR3 region: CSASGDVETQYF. CDR3 coding DNA: TGCAGTGCTAGCGGGGACGTCGAGACCCAGTACTTC.